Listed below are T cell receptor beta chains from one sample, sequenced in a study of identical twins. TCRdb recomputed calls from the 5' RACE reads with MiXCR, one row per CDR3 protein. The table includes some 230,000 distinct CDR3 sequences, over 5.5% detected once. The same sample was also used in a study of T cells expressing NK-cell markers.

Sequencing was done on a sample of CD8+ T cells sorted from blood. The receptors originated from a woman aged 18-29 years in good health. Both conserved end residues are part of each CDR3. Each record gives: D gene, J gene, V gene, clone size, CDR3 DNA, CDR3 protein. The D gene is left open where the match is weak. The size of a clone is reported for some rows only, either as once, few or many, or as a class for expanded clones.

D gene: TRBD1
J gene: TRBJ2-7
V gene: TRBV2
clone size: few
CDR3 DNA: TGTGCCACCCGGGACCGGGGGACAGGGGTCACCTACGAGCAGTACTTC
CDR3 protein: CATRDRGTGVTYEQYF

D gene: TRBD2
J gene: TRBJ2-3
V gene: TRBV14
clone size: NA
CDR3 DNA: TGTGCCAGCAGCCAATTAGCGGGGGCAACAGATACGCAGTATTTT
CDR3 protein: CASSQLAGATDTQYF

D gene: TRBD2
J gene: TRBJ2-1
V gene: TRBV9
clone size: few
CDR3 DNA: TGTGCCAGCAGCGTAGCCAGCGGGAACAATGAGCAGTTCTTC
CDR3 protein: CASSVASGNNEQFF

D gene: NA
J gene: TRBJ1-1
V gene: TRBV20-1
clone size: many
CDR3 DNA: TGCAGTGCTAGGCGGGACATAGAGAACACTGAAGCTTTCTTT
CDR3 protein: CSARRDIENTEAFF

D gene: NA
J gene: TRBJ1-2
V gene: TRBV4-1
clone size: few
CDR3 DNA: TGCGCCAGCAGCCTACGACGGACGTTCGATGGCTACACCTTC
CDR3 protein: CASSLRRTFDGYTF

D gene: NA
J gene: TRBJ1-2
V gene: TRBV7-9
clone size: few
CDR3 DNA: TGTGCCAGCAGCTTAGCTTCGACACCCGAGATGGGCTACACCTTC
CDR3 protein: CASSLASTPEMGYTF

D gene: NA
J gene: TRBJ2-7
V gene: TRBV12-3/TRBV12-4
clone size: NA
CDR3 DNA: TGTGCCAGCAGTCCCCGGTCTGGGACAAGACAATCCGAGCAGTACTTC
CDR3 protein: CASSPRSGTRQSEQYF

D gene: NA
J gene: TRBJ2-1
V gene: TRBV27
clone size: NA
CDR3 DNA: TGTGCCAGCAGTCCCACCTCGACAGGTATGGATGAGCAGTTCTTC
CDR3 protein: CASSPTSTGMDEQFF

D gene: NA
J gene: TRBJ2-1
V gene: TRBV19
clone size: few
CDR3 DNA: TGTGCCAGTAGTATATTGGCTGGGGGTGAGCAGTTCTTC
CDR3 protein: CASSILAGGEQFF

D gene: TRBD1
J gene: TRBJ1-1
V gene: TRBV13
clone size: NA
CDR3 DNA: TGTGCCAGCAGCCCGGGACAGGGTCTCGCTAATGAAGCTTTCTTT
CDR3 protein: CASSPGQGLANEAFF

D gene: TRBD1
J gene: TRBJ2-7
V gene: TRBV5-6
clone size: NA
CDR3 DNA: TGTGCCAGCAGCTGGGGACAGTTAGGTTACTACGAGCAGTACTTC
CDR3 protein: CASSWGQLGYYEQYF

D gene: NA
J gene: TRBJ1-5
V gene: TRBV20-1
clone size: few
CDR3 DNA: TGCAGTGCTAGAGATCGCGGGGCTCGAGATCAGCCCCAGCATTTT
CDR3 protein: CSARDRGARDQPQHF

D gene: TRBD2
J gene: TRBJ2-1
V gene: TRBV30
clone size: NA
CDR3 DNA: TGTGCCTGGAGTATAACTTCCCCCTGGACTAGCGCTTACAATGAGCAGTTCTTC
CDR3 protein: CAWSITSPWTSAYNEQFF

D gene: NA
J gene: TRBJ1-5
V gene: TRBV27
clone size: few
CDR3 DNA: TGTGCCAGCGGAGTGGGGCCCCAGCATTTT
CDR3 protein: CASGVGPQHF

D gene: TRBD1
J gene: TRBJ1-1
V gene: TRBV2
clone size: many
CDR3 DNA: TGTGCCAGCAGTGAATCTTGGGACAGGGGGCCTGAAGCTTTCTTT
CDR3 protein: CASSESWDRGPEAFF

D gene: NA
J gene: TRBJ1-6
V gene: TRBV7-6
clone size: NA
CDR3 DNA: TGTGCCAGCAGCCCGGCGGTAGGGACGCGGAATTCACCCCTCCACTTT
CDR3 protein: CASSPAVGTRNSPLHF